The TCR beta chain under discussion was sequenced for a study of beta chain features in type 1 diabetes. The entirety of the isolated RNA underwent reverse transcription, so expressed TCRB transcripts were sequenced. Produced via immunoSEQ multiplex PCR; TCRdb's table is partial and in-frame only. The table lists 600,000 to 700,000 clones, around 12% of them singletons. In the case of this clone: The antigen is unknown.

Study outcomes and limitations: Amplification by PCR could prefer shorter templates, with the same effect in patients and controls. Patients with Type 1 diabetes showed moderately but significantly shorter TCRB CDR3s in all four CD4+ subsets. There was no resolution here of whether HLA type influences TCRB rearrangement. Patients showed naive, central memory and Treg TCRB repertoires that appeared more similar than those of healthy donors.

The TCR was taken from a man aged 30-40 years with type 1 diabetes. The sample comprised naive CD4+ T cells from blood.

CDR3 amino acids: CASILGQGANEQFF. The CDR3 DNA reads as TGCGCCAGCATCCTAGGACAGGGGGCGAACGAGCAGTTCTTC. The rearrangement links TRBV5-1 to TRBJ2-1, with 11 nucleotides matching TRBD1. CDR3 length: 14 residues. The junction had 9 bases not matched to a gene; V was cut back by 6 bases and J by 10 bases. The germline CDR1 and CDR2 sequences are SGHRS and YFSETQ.